Following are 10 T cell receptor beta chains from one sample sequenced in a study of T cells in Graves' hyperthyroidism and ophthalmopathy. Researchers took RNA transcripts and amplified the TCR beta CDR3 regions from them. The primer set for the first-round RT-PCR of the TCR CDR3 was HTBI. A single record per CDR3 protein comes from TCRdb applying MiXCR to the multiplex PCR reads. The table has roughly 500,000 distinct CDR3 sequences, approximately 49% seen once. Specimen: peripheral blood or thyroid tissue (not recorded which). The receptors shown here come from an adult woman with Graves' disease, either hyperthyroidism or ophthalmopathy (not recorded which).

A word on this clonotype: This likely comes from a read error, as the CDR3 has no conserved phenylalanine or tryptophan at its end. The genes are TRBV10-2 and TRBJ1-1; a possible D gene is TRBD1 (5 bases). The germline CDR1 and CDR2 sequences are WSHSY and SAAADI. This CDR3 contains 16 residues. The CDR3 here is CASSYHRGTENTEAFL. The DNA of the CDR3 is TGTGCCAGCAGTTACCACCGCGGGACGGAGAACACTGAAGCTTTCCTT.

The sample holds a few counts of this clonotype. The CDR3 DNA reads as TGTGCCAGCAGCTTAACGTATGGGCAGCCCCAGCATTTT. It translates to CASSLTYGQPQHF. The genes are TRBV7-3 and TRBJ1-5; D uncertain. Germline CDR1 and CDR2: SGHTA and FQGTGA. V lost 0 bases to trimming and J lost 7 bases, with 7 bases between them. This CDR3 has 13 amino acids.

The CDR3 sequence is CASSDWGTGELFF. The DNA of the CDR3 is TGTGCCAGCAGTGACTGGGGTACCGGGGAGCTGTTTTTT. The gene calls are TRBV6-1 and TRBJ2-2; D is undetermined. The CDR3 consists of 13 residues. V was trimmed by 3 bases and J by 5 bases, leaving 7 bases between them. Looked up from germline, CDR1 is MNHNS and CDR2 is SASEGT.

This clonotype has just one count. The chain employs TRBV7-9 and TRBJ2-7; unclear D gene. V was shortened by 5 bases and J by 8 bases, with 7 bases between the two germline ends. Looked up from germline, CDR1 is SEHNR and CDR2 is FQNEAQ (reference sequence). The CDR3 spans 10 residues. CDR3 in DNA: TGTGCCAGCAGCCCGACCAAGCAGTACTTC. Its protein is CASSPTKQYF. Full variable domain (outside the CDR3, taken from reference TRBV7-9 and TRBJ2-7): DTGVSQNPRHKITKRGQNVTFRCDPISEHNRLYWYRQTLGQGPEFLTYFQNEAQLEKSRLLSDRFSAERPKGSFSTLEIQRTEQGDSAMYLCASSPTKQYFGPGTRLTVT.

The V and J genes are TRBV15 and TRBJ2-5; 8 bases map to TRBD1. The CDR3 extends over 18 amino acids. Germline-derived CDR1 and CDR2 are LNHNV and YYDKDF (reference sequence). With V trimmed by 1 base and J by 4 bases, 14 bases remained unmatched. CDR3 in DNA: TGTGCCACCAGCAGAGGGGCCAGCTGGACAGGGACAGGAGAGACCCAGTACTTC. It encodes CATSRGASWTGTGETQYF.

The chain couples TRBV29-1 to TRBJ2-7, with 8 bases identical to TRBD2. V shed 4 bases and J 4 bases; nucleotides not matched to a gene: 3. CDR3 size: 12 residues. The germline gives CDR1 SQVTM, CDR2 ANQGSEA. The CDR3 coding sequence is TGCAGCGTTGTAGCGGGAATGTACGAGCAGTACTTC. The encoded protein is CSVVAGMYEQYF.

This clonotype came up a few times. Relative to the germline gene, one junction end is altered; a read error may explain this. V usage is TRBV5-1 and J usage is TRBJ1-2; tentatively, D is TRBD1 (6 bases). Germline loops: CDR1 SGHRS, CDR2 YFSETQ. The CDR3 covers 15 residues. CDR3 protein: CASSLGGGQLYGYTF. DNA for the CDR3: TGTGCCAGCAGCTTAGGTGGGGGGCAGCTCTATGGCTACACCTTC.

This clonotype has a count of ten or more. This chain joins TRBV12-3 or TRBV12-4 and TRBJ1-2; D uncertain. CDR3 length: 15 amino acids. Trimming left V 2 bases short and J 2 bases short, with 12 bases between. DNA of the CDR3: TGTGCCAGCAGTTTAACGACCGACACCAACTATGGCTACACCTTC. It yields the protein CASSLTTDTNYGYTF.

This clonotype has a single count. This may come from a read error, since a much larger clone is one base off. This chain uses TRBV28 with TRBJ2-6; D is unresolved. The CDR3 contains 14 residues. Germline V gives CDR1 MDHEN, CDR2 SYDVKM. CDR3 loop: CAGSVSSGANVLTF. The CDR3 DNA reads as TGTGCCGGCAGTGTAAGCTCTGGGGCCAACGTCCTGACTTTC.

This chain uses TRBV29-1 with TRBJ2-1; TRBD2 matches at 7 bases. Germline-derived CDR1 and CDR2 are SQVTM and ANQGSEA. This CDR3 is built from 14 residues. V shed 0 bases, J shed 5 bases, and the junction held 4 bases outside the gene matches. This chain's CDR3 is CSVEDPGGDNEQFF. The CDR3 DNA is TGCAGCGTTGAAGATCCGGGAGGAGACAATGAGCAGTTCTTC.